This TCR beta chain was captured by sequencing in a study of T cells in localized non-small cell lung cancer. Overall study results and limits: Higher T cell density in the blood was associated with longer overall survival, whereas higher adjacent-lung clonality associated with shorter survival. Of the top 100 tumor clones, median approximately 50 were in adjacent lung, some 30 among its top 100. Tumor showed lower T cell clonality than uninvolved adjacent lung, where it was highest. Sequencing involved a lone tumor region, leaving heterogeneity possible.

CDR1 is MRHNA, CDR2 SNTAGT, per germline. V was shortened by 10 bases and J by 5 bases, with 21 bases between the two germline ends. The CDR3 has 15 residues. Libraries were prepared by immunoSEQ multiplex PCR; TCRdb keeps only in-frame clonotypes and omits some of them. This table holds nearly 25,000 clones, roughly 90% found once. As for this clone: Its specificity is not known.

The receptor comes from a woman aged 40 to 75 with stage I lung adenocarcinoma. Sequenced here: peripheral blood, sampled before any cancer treatment. This chain links TRBV6-4 with TRBJ1-5, with D maybe TRBD1 (6 bases). CDR3 loop: CATKDGTLHYQPQHF. CDR3 nucleotides: TGTGCCACCAAAGATGGGACACTCCATTATCAGCCCCAGCATTTT.